This T cell receptor (beta chain) was found in a study of blood T cell repertoires in COVID-19. Data came from immunoSEQ multiplex PCR; TCRdb stores just in-frame clones and leaves some out. Among 250,000 to 300,000 clones, nearly 90% were seen once, and the ten largest hold approximately 2%. Recovery meant two consecutive negative NP/OP PCR tests, professional clearance, or resolved symptoms. The sequence was obtained from a woman aged 55-69 years who had recovered from COVID-19. The material sequenced was PBMCs or T cells enriched from blood (not recorded which).

The CDR3 is CASSLGEVPEQYF. CDR3 bases: TGTGCCAGCAGTTTGGGAGAGGTTCCCGAGCAGTACTTC. The chain has TRBV12-3 or TRBV12-4 and TRBJ2-7; TRBD2 is a possible D gene (5 bases). V was cut by 3 bases and J by 6 bases, with 12 bases left in between. CDR3 length: 13 residues.